These 32 T cell receptor beta chains were all obtained from the same sample, sequenced in a study of shared clonotypes between healthy human individuals. The protocol was immunoSEQ multiplex PCR, while the TCRdb copy is restricted to in-frame clones and leaves out a portion. The profile shows about 330,000 clones, 74% of them singletons. Sequencing was carried out using memory CD4+ T cells sorted from blood. Subset specified: CD45RA-negative fraction. These receptors were collected from a man aged 30 to 39 in good health.

V and J are TRBV12-5 and TRBJ2-1; D gene unclear. The CDR3 contains 17 residues. V was pared by 4 bases and J by 4 bases, with 20 bases between. From germline, CDR1 is LGHNT and CDR2 FRNRAP. CDR3 residues: CASGSYKNGLRYNEQFF. Written as DNA, the CDR3 is TGTGCTAGTGGTTCCTACAAGAACGGGTTAAGATACAATGAGCAGTTCTTC.

This clone was observed a handful of times. The chain joins TRBV13 to TRBJ1-1; D gene ambiguous. Germline V gene data show CDR1 as PRHDT and CDR2 as FYEKMQ (reference sequence). Trimming stripped 2 bases from V and 3 bases from J, with 10 bases between. The CDR3 sequence is 14 residues long. The CDR3 region has the DNA TGTGCCAGCAGCTTACGGTTATCGTACACTGAAGCTTTCTTT. It codes for CASSLRLSYTEAFF.

The gene calls are TRBV10-1 and TRBJ2-2; 9 bases fit TRBD1. Germline CDR1 and CDR2: WNHNN and SYGVQD (reference sequence). V gave up 8 bases and J gave up 0 bases; unmatched junction bases: 13. The CDR3 is made up of 18 amino acids. CDR3 nucleotides: TGCGCCAGCCGTGCCGGGACAGGGAATCCCCCGAACACCGGGGAGCTGTTTTTT. It codes for CASRAGTGNPPNTGELFF.

Only one count was recorded for this clone. This sequence joins TRBV10-3 and TRBJ2-2; D is ambiguous. Trimming pared 4 bases from V and 7 bases from J, leaving 7 bases between. Germline CDR1 and CDR2: ENHRY and SYGVKD. The CDR3 spans 12 residues. The CDR3 spells CAISGMGGELFF. The CDR3 DNA sequence: TGTGCCATCAGTGGGATGGGCGGGGAGCTGTTTTTT.

The genes are TRBV18 and TRBJ2-1; no clear D. In germline, CDR1 is KGHSH, CDR2 LQKENI. V was trimmed by 3 bases and J by 11 bases, leaving 11 bases between them. The CDR3 loop spans 12 amino acids. The CDR3 nucleotides are TGTGCCAGCTCACCCGCCGACTTGCAGCAGTTCTTC. Its translation: CASSPADLQQFF.

V and J are TRBV27 and TRBJ2-2; D possibly corresponds to TRBD2 (6 bases). Trimming pared 7 bases from V and 3 bases from J, leaving 18 bases between. The CDR3 extends over 16 amino acids. Germline V gene lookup returns CDR1 MNHEY and CDR2 SMNVEV (reference sequence). As DNA, the CDR3 is TGTGCCAGCAACACCCGCGGGGTTTTCGACACCGGGGAGCTGTTTTTT. Protein: CASNTRGVFDTGELFF.

The rearrangement uses TRBV7-8 and TRBJ2-1; 8 nucleotides match TRBD2. V trimming: 0 bases; J trimming: 8 bases; junction bases outside the gene matches: 6. The germline V gene encodes CDR1 SGHVS and CDR2 FQNEAQ. The length of the CDR3 is 15 residues. The CDR3 region has the DNA TGTGCCAGCAGCTTAGCGAGGACTAGCCTCCATGAGCAGTTCTTC. It specifies CASSLARTSLHEQFF.

The chain employs TRBV19 and TRBJ2-4; unclear D gene. V was cut by 3 bases and J by 1 base, with 13 bases left in between. Germline V gene sequence: CDR1 LNHDA, CDR2 SQIVND (reference sequence). The CDR3 spans 16 residues. DNA for the CDR3: TGTGCCAGTAGTATCATTTCTCCGGGCGCCAAAAACATTCAGTACTTC. This sequence encodes CASSIISPGAKNIQYF.

V and J are TRBV7-9 and TRBJ1-1; D might be TRBD1 (6 bases). The CDR3 loop spans 14 amino acids. Trimming cost V 2 bases and J 5 bases, with 12 bases left between them. Germline CDR1 and CDR2: SEHNR and FQNEAQ (reference sequence). The CDR3 bases are TGTGCCAGCAGCTTATGGGGGGCGGGTACTGAAGCTTTCTTT. Its translation: CASSLWGAGTEAFF. The full variable domain, with the rest looked up from reference TRBV7-9 and TRBJ1-1, is DTGVSQNPRHKITKRGQNVTFRCDPISEHNRLYWYRQTLGQGPEFLTYFQNEAQLEKSRLLSDRFSAERPKGSFSTLEIQRTEQGDSAMYLCASSLWGAGTEAFFGQGTRLTVV.

This clone was found once. This chain joins TRBV5-1 and TRBJ1-1, with D unresolved. Germline V gene lookup returns CDR1 SGHRS and CDR2 YFSETQ. Trimming cost V 1 base and J 2 bases, with 9 bases left between them. CDR3 length: 14 amino acids. The CDR3 loop reads CASSLYRANTEAFF. CDR3 bases: TGCGCCAGCAGCTTGTACCGGGCAAACACTGAAGCTTTCTTT.

The rearrangement uses TRBV19 and TRBJ1-2, with 9 bases identical to TRBD1. The CDR3 has 15 residues. Germline V gene data show CDR1 as LNHDA and CDR2 as SQIVND (reference sequence). The J segment lost 4 bases and the V segment lost 4 bases, leaving 7 bases of the junction unmatched. CDR3 nucleotides: TGTGCCAGTAGTACCTCCGGGACAGGGACCTATGGCTACACCTTC. Translated: CASSTSGTGTYGYTF.

The rearrangement joins TRBV4-1 to TRBJ2-2; TRBD2 agrees at 10 bases. The V segment lost 6 bases and the J segment 2 bases; nucleotides outside the gene matches: 6. CDR1 is MGHRA and CDR2 is YSYEKL in the germline V gene. This CDR3 spans 16 amino acids. CDR3 amino acids: CASRVAGGKNTGELFF. CDR3 coding DNA: TGCGCCAGCAGGGTAGCGGGAGGAAAAAACACCGGGGAGCTGTTTTTT.

The V and J genes are TRBV25-1 and TRBJ2-7; no clear D gene. Trimming took 5 bases from V and 2 from J, leaving 10 bases between them. The V gene's germline CDR1 is MGHDK and CDR2 SYGVNS. This CDR3 has 13 amino acids. The DNA for the CDR3 is TGTGCCAGCAGTTCTAACAGCGCCTACGAGCAGTACTTC. This codes for CASSSNSAYEQYF.

The chain links TRBV11-2 to TRBJ2-1; 12 bases are shared with TRBD2. The CDR3 has 17 amino acids. Trimming removed 7 bases from V and 0 bases from J; junction bases left unmatched: 7. Germline loops: CDR1 SGHAT, CDR2 FQNNGV. The CDR3 bases are TGTGCCAGCACCGAGACTAGCGGGAGTATCTCCTACAATGAGCAGTTCTTC. Protein product: CASTETSGSISYNEQFF.

V usage is TRBV5-5 and J usage is TRBJ2-2; D might be TRBD1 (6 bases). CDR3 size: 16 residues. Germline CDR1 is SGHKS and CDR2 is YYEKEE (reference sequence). V lost 4 bases and J 2 bases, leaving 15 bases between the germline ends. The CDR3 is CASSLMTGPNTGELFF. In nucleotides, the CDR3 is TGTGCCAGCAGCCTGATGACAGGCCCCAACACCGGGGAGCTGTTTTTT. Full variable domain (outside the CDR3, taken from reference TRBV5-5 and TRBJ2-2): DAGVTQSPTHLIKTRGQQVTLRCSPISGHKSVSWYQQVLGQGPQFIFQYYEKEERGRGNFPDRFSARQFPNYSSELNVNALLLGDSALYLCASSLMTGPNTGELFFGEGSRLTVL.

The gene calls are TRBV5-1 and TRBJ1-1; tentatively, D is TRBD1 (5 bases). Germline-derived CDR1 and CDR2 are SGHRS and YFSETQ. Trimming stripped 2 bases from V and 8 bases from J, with 22 bases between. The CDR3 totals 16 residues. The CDR3 nucleotides read TGCGCCAGCAGCTTATCCTCTACAGGTTGGGGAGCCGAAGCTTTCTTT. Amino acid sequence: CASSLSSTGWGAEAFF. The whole variable domain, filled in from reference TRBV5-1 and TRBJ1-1, reads KAGVTQTPRYLIKTRGQQVTLSCSPISGHRSVSWYQQTPGQGLQFLFEYFSETQRNKGNFPGRFSGRQFSNSRSEMNVSTLELGDSALYLCASSLSSTGWGAEAFFGQGTRLTVV.

This chain connects TRBV15 to TRBJ1-2, with TRBD1 as a possible D gene (5 bases). This CDR3 is built from 13 residues. V was shortened by 3 bases and J by 5 bases, with 10 bases between the two germline ends. CDR1 and CDR2 from the germline V gene are LNHNV and YYDKDF (reference sequence). The CDR3 is CATSRQTEYGYTF. DNA for the CDR3: TGTGCCACCAGCAGGCAGACAGAGTATGGCTACACCTTC.

This clone was counted ten times or more. This chain uses TRBV5-1 with TRBJ2-1; 9 bases match TRBD2. Germline V gene lookup returns CDR1 SGHRS and CDR2 YFSETQ. This CDR3 region has 14 residues. Germline trimming cut 5 bases from V and 6 bases from J; bases unmatched to any gene: 6. The chain's CDR3 is CASREVSGSNEQFF. CDR3 in DNA: TGCGCCAGCAGGGAAGTTAGCGGGAGCAATGAGCAGTTCTTC. The full variable domain, its missing parts supplied by reference TRBV5-1 and TRBJ2-1, is KAGVTQTPRYLIKTRGQQVTLSCSPISGHRSVSWYQQTPGQGLQFLFEYFSETQRNKGNFPGRFSGRQFSNSRSEMNVSTLELGDSALYLCASREVSGSNEQFFGPGTRLTVL.

This sequence joins TRBV5-8 and TRBJ2-1; D is undetermined. V shed 1 base and J shed 8 bases, with 4 bases lying between them. Germline V gene sequence: CDR1 SGHTS, CDR2 YDEGEE. CDR3 size: 11 residues. CDR3: CASSLYDEQFF. CDR3 DNA: TGTGCCAGCAGCTTGTACGATGAGCAGTTCTTC.

The chain recombines TRBV28 with TRBJ1-4; tentatively, D is TRBD1 (5 bases). Germline-derived CDR1 and CDR2 are MDHEN and SYDVKM. There are 12 residues in the CDR3. Here the CDR3 DNA reads TGTGCGTGCGGGGCTCAAAATGAAAAACTGTTTTTT. Protein sequence: CACGAQNEKLFF.

With respect to this clone: At one boundary the junction diverges from the germline segment, which might be a read error. CDR3 nucleotide sequence: TGCGCCAGCAGTTTGGCTAGCGGGAGTTGGGAGACCCAGTACTTC. Protein product: CASSLASGSWETQYF. The chain uses TRBV5-1 and TRBJ2-5, with 10 bases matching TRBD2. CDR1 and CDR2 (germline): SGHRS, YFSETQ. The CDR3 consists of 15 residues.

CDR3 loop: CAWGAGMGYEQYF. CDR3 coding DNA: TGTGCCTGGGGAGCAGGAATGGGCTACGAGCAGTACTTC. The chain links TRBV30 to TRBJ2-7, with no clear D. V was pared by 5 bases and J by 3 bases, with 14 bases between. This CDR3 has 13 amino acids. The germline V gene encodes CDR1 GTSNPN and CDR2 SVGIG (reference sequence). Complete variable domain (other parts from reference TRBV30 and TRBJ2-7): SQTIHQWPATLVQPVGSPLSLECTVEGTSNPNLYWYRQAAGRGLQLLFYSVGIGQISSEVPQNLSASRPQDRQFILSSKKLLLSDSGFYLCAWGAGMGYEQYFGPGTRLTVT.

The chain's CDR3 is CASSYERDEQFF. For the CDR3, the DNA is TGTGCCAGCAGCTATGAAAGGGATGAGCAGTTCTTC. The chain uses TRBV11-2 and TRBJ2-1; D remains ambiguous. Deletions cut 4 bases from V and 8 bases from J, with 9 bases between. The CDR3 is made up of 12 amino acids. Germline CDR1 is SGHAT and CDR2 is FQNNGV.

The V call is TRBV10-1, the J call TRBJ2-2, with TRBD2 matching 7 bases. V was clipped by 7 bases and J by 3 bases; unmatched bases: 2. The CDR3 has 13 residues. Germline lookup yields CDR1 WNHNN and CDR2 SYGVQD (reference sequence). The CDR3 protein is CASMGGDTGELFF. DNA for the CDR3: TGCGCCAGCATGGGAGGGGACACCGGGGAGCTGTTTTTT.

In the case of this clone: Just one base apart from a much larger clone, this may be a read error. Other DNA sequences in this specimen translate into the identical CDR3. The chain is built from TRBV5-4 and TRBJ2-3; 8 bases are a match to TRBD2. This CDR3 spans 15 amino acids. The ends lost 1 base at V and 3 bases at J; junction bases unmatched: 4. Germline loops: CDR1 SGHNT, CDR2 YYREEE (reference sequence). The CDR3 sequence: CASSLKGLDTDTQYF. The CDR3 region has the DNA TGTGCCAGCAGCTTGAAGGGACTAGATACAGATACGCAGTATTTT.

In DNA form, the CDR3 reads TGTGCCAGCAGTTACTCCGAGGGAGCCTACGAGCAGTACTTC. This codes for CASSYSEGAYEQYF. The chain carries TRBV6-6 and TRBJ2-7, with TRBD2 as a possible D gene (5 bases). The CDR3 spans 14 residues. Trimming removed 0 bases from V and 2 bases from J, with 8 bases in between. Germline V gives CDR1 MNHNY, CDR2 SVGAGI (reference sequence).

To note about this clone: A much larger clone lies one base from this, so it may be a read error. The chain has TRBV2 and TRBJ2-6; D not resolved. Germline V gives CDR1 SNHLY, CDR2 FYNNEI. The CDR3 runs to 14 residues. CDR3 region: CVRQLDSGANVLTF. The CDR3 coding sequence is TGTGTCAGACAATTGGACTCTGGGGCCAACGTCCTGACTTTC.

This clone was counted a single time. The V gene is TRBV5-5, the J gene TRBJ2-3, with a possible D match to TRBD2 (6 bases). V lost 0 bases and J lost 10, with 9 bases in between. Germline loops: CDR1 SGHKS, CDR2 YYEKEE (reference sequence). The CDR3 is 12 residues long. The CDR3 coding sequence is TGTGCCAGCAGCTTGGAGGCGGGGTCGCAGTATTTT. Encoded protein: CASSLEAGSQYF. The full variable domain, rest sourced from reference TRBV5-5 and TRBJ2-3, is DAGVTQSPTHLIKTRGQQVTLRCSPISGHKSVSWYQQVLGQGPQFIFQYYEKEERGRGNFPDRFSARQFPNYSSELNVNALLLGDSALYLCASSLEAGSQYFGPGTRLTVL.

This clone was recorded a few times. This chain connects TRBV11-2 to TRBJ1-1; D gene unclear. The CDR3 sequence is 12 residues long. V gave up 3 bases and J gave up 8 bases, with 10 bases separating them. CDR1 and CDR2 from the germline V gene are SGHAT and FQNNGV. CDR3 DNA sequence: TGTGCCAGCAGCTTTAGTGGGGAGGAAGCTTTCTTT. Protein product: CASSFSGEEAFF.

The chain couples TRBV7-7 to TRBJ2-5, with 11 nucleotides matching TRBD2. Germline V gene sequence: CDR1 SSHAT, CDR2 FNYEAQ (reference sequence). CDR3 length: 14 residues. V gave up 3 bases and J gave up 5 bases; unmatched junction bases: 2. The CDR3 sequence: CASSFTSGSETQYF. The CDR3 nucleotides read TGTGCCAGCAGCTTTACTAGCGGGAGCGAGACCCAGTACTTC.

The chain recombines TRBV7-2 with TRBJ2-2; possibly TRBD1 for D (5 bases). V lost 1 base, J lost 2 bases, and 8 bases lay in between. CDR1 SGHTA and CDR2 FQGNSA come from the germline V gene. This CDR3 has 15 amino acids. This chain's CDR3 is CASSLGQINTGELFF. Here the CDR3 DNA reads TGTGCCAGCAGCTTAGGACAGATTAACACCGGGGAGCTGTTTTTT. The variable domain in full, completed from reference TRBV7-2 and TRBJ2-2, reads GAGVSQSPSNKVTEKGKDVELRCDPISGHTALYWYRQSLGQGLEFLIYFQGNSAPDKSGLPSDRFSAERTGGSVSTLTIQRTQQEDSAVYLCASSLGQINTGELFFGEGSRLTVL.

The chain carries TRBV5-5 and TRBJ2-7; TRBD2 agrees at 8 bases. V gave up 4 bases and J gave up 9 bases; unmatched junction bases: 9. In germline, CDR1 is SGHKS, CDR2 YYEKEE (reference sequence). This CDR3 is built from 13 residues. CDR3 sequence reads: CASSGLASKRQYF. CDR3 sequence (DNA): TGTGCCAGCAGCGGACTAGCTTCGAAGCGGCAGTACTTC.